This TCR beta chain was retrieved from a study of OX40 agonist ivuxolimab in advanced cancers. Using immunoSEQ multiplex PCR, the repertoire was profiled, and TCRdb retains in-frame clones only, with some absent. This repertoire shows some 70,000 clones, approximately 86% found once; its top ten account for under 6%. Material: CD4+ or CD8+ T cells sorted from blood, obtained in a trial of the OX40 agonist ivuxolimab. The clonotype comes from an adult with an advanced solid tumor such as melanoma, head and neck, liver or kidney cancer.

In DNA form, the CDR3 reads TGTGCCAGCAGCAGGCGGAACTATGGCTACACCTTC. Translated, it gives CASSRRNYGYTF. This chain connects TRBV7-2 to TRBJ1-2; unclear D gene. The CDR3 spans 12 residues. Germline V gene lookup returns CDR1 SGHTA and CDR2 FQGNSA. V lost 5 bases to trimming and J lost 2 bases, with 6 bases between them.